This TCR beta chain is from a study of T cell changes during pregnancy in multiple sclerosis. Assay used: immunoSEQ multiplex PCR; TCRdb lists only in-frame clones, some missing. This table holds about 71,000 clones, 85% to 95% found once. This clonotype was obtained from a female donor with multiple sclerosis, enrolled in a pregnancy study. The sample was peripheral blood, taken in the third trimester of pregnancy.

The CDR3 reads CASSPWTGGNLYEKLFF. In DNA, the CDR3 is TGTGCCAGCAGCCCCTGGACAGGGGGTAATTTGTATGAAAAACTGTTTTTT. The V call is TRBV4-2, the J call TRBJ1-4; TRBD1 matches at 10 bases. Germline CDR1 reads LGHNA; CDR2 reads YNFKEQ. The CDR3 extends over 17 amino acids. Trimming at V came to 4 bases and at J to 6 bases, leaving 11 bases not matched to a gene.